One and the same sample provided the 22 T cell receptor beta chains below, sequenced in a study of identical twins. TCRdb ran MiXCR on the 5' RACE reads and lists one entry per CDR3 protein. The table records roughly 480,000 distinct CDR3 sequences, 24% of them present only once. The sample was also reused in another study, on T cells expressing NK-cell markers.

Source material: CD4+ T cells sorted from blood. These receptors all stem from a woman aged 18-30 years in good health.

This clonotype has just a few counts. This chain connects TRBV7-2 to TRBJ2-5; 9 bases agree with TRBD1. Germline CDR1 and CDR2: SGHTA and FQGNSA. The CDR3 has 18 residues. J was trimmed by 4 bases and V by 0 bases; bases with no gene match: 12. The CDR3 loop reads CASSLAGTGMIGGETQYF. CDR3 nucleotide sequence: TGTGCCAGCAGCTTAGCGGGGACAGGGATGATTGGGGGAGAGACCCAGTACTTC.

The rearrangement joins TRBV2 to TRBJ1-1; D is unresolved. The CDR3 totals 12 residues. V dropped 4 bases and J dropped 10 bases, with 13 bases sitting between them. CDR1 is SNHLY, CDR2 FYNNEI, per germline. The CDR3 nucleotides read TGTGCCAGCAGTGGGGAAGGCGATGGAGCTTTCTTT. This codes for CASSGEGDGAFF.

The chain employs TRBV12-3 or TRBV12-4 and TRBJ2-7; a possible D gene is TRBD2 (5 bases). The V and J ends lost 6 bases and 2 bases respectively, with 8 bases between them. The CDR3 consists of 12 residues. In DNA, the CDR3 is TGTGCCAGCAGCAAACTAGCCTACGAGCAGTACTTC. Translated, it gives CASSKLAYEQYF.

As to this clonotype: The germline gene is not matched at one end of the junction; a read error may be the cause. The chain's CDR3 is CACSFGGRSSGGEETQYF. As DNA, the CDR3 is TGTGCCTGCAGTTTTGGGGGCCGGTCTTCAGGGGGGGAAGAGACCCAGTACTTC. The chain employs TRBV2 and TRBJ2-5; D may match TRBD1 or TRBD2 (7 bases each). Germline V CDR1 and CDR2: SNHLY, FYNNEI. The CDR3 contains 18 residues.

The sample holds a few counts of this clonotype. This chain uses TRBV7-9 with TRBJ2-2; D is possibly TRBD2 (5 bases). Germline loops: CDR1 SEHNR, CDR2 FQNEAQ (reference sequence). Trimming stripped 3 bases from V and 8 bases from J, with 16 bases between. CDR3 length: 15 amino acids. The CDR3 protein is CASSFYEGITGELFF. In DNA, the CDR3 is TGTGCCAGCAGCTTTTACGAGGGCATCACTGGGGAGCTGTTTTTT.

There are a few counts of this clonotype. The chain links TRBV5-1 to TRBJ2-7, with no clear D. V lost 4 bases, J lost 2 bases, and 7 bases lay in between. The CDR3 spans 12 residues. The germline CDR1 and CDR2 sequences are SGHRS and YFSETQ. CDR3 region: CASSANPYEQYF. The CDR3 DNA is TGCGCCAGCAGCGCTAATCCCTACGAGCAGTACTTC.

This clonotype showed up many times. The chain joins TRBV7-2 to TRBJ1-6, with D tentatively TRBD1 (5 bases). Trimming stripped 2 bases from V and 9 bases from J, with 17 bases between. This CDR3 region has 16 residues. Germline V lookup: CDR1 SGHTA, CDR2 FQGNSA. The CDR3 DNA reads TGTGCCAGCAGCTTAAGCGGTGCAGGGTCAGGTTCACCCCTCCACTTT. It specifies CASSLSGAGSGSPLHF.

This chain uses TRBV3-1 with TRBJ1-2; D call uncertain. Germline CDR1 and CDR2: LGHDT and YNNKEL (reference sequence). The CDR3 is 15 amino acids. Trimming removed 3 bases from V and 3 bases from J, with 14 bases in between. CDR3 protein: CASSQGGGNHYGYTF. The DNA of the CDR3 is TGTGCCAGCAGCCAGGGTGGAGGAAACCACTATGGCTACACCTTC.

The CDR3: CASRGSGRAYEQYF. DNA of the CDR3: TGTGCCAGCAGAGGTAGCGGGAGGGCCTACGAGCAGTACTTC. The chain couples TRBV7-9 to TRBJ2-7; the match to TRBD2 covers 11 bases. Germline V gene data show CDR1 as SEHNR and CDR2 as FQNEAQ (reference sequence). The ends lost 6 bases at V and 2 bases at J; junction bases unmatched: 3. CDR3 size: 14 residues.

This clonotype was observed a few times. V gene TRBV6-1 combines with J gene TRBJ2-5, with a tentative D call TRBD2 (5 bases). The CDR3 is made up of 13 amino acids. V dropped 8 bases and J dropped 2 bases, with 12 bases sitting between them. Germline CDR1 is MNHNS and CDR2 is SASEGT. The CDR3 region has the DNA TGTGCCAGCCGCGGCGGGCTACAAGAGACCCAGTACTTC. Its translation: CASRGGLQETQYF.

This clonotype was counted only a few times. The genes are TRBV20-1 and TRBJ2-1; TRBD2 matches 13 bases. Germline lookup yields CDR1 DFQATT and CDR2 SNEGSKA (reference sequence). The CDR3 has 14 residues. Trimming took 1 base from V and 10 from J; bases not matched to a gene: 4. The CDR3 region has the DNA TGCAGTGCTAGAGTTACTAGCGGGAGGGGGGAGCAGTTCTTC. It codes for CSARVTSGRGEQFF.

In this sample, this clonotype turned up a few times. The chain has TRBV5-1 and TRBJ2-1; no firm D call. V was pared by 7 bases and J by 0 bases, with 17 bases between. CDR1 SGHRS and CDR2 YFSETQ come from the germline V gene. This CDR3 has 16 residues. The CDR3 loop is CASSDQGPFSYNEQFF. The DNA for the CDR3 is TGCGCCAGCTCGGACCAAGGTCCCTTCTCCTACAATGAGCAGTTCTTC.

This chain joins TRBV20-1 and TRBJ2-7; weak D call: TRBD2 (6 bases). Germline V gene sequence: CDR1 DFQATT, CDR2 SNEGSKA (reference sequence). V was shortened by 2 bases and J by 1 base, with 12 bases between the two germline ends. The CDR3 length is 14 residues. The CDR3 loop is CSARTSFRSYEQYF. CDR3 nucleotides: TGCAGTGCTAGAACTAGCTTTCGGTCCTACGAGCAGTACTTC.

The chain recombines TRBV15 with TRBJ2-3; 9 nucleotides align to TRBD1. The CDR3 length is 17 residues. V was pared by 0 bases and J by 1 base, with 5 bases of the junction left unmatched. Germline V gene data show CDR1 as LNHNV and CDR2 as YYDKDF (reference sequence). The CDR3 DNA reads as TGTGCCACCAGCAGAGAGCCGACAGGGGGTGGCACAGATACGCAGTATTTT. Translating gives CATSREPTGGGTDTQYF.

This clonotype was observed a few times. The gene calls are TRBV2 and TRBJ2-7; D remains unclear. The CDR3 has 14 residues. V was shortened by 5 bases and J by 5 bases, with 16 bases between the two germline ends. Germline values: CDR1 SNHLY, CDR2 FYNNEI. CDR3 in DNA: TGTGCCAGCAGTCGTGTTATTGTTGGCGACGAGCAGTACTTC. It encodes CASSRVIVGDEQYF.

The chain couples TRBV20-1 to TRBJ2-7, with 8 bases aligning to TRBD1. CDR1 and CDR2 from the germline V gene are DFQATT and SNEGSKA (reference sequence). The J segment lost 9 bases and the V segment lost 4 bases, leaving 14 bases of the junction unmatched. The CDR3 contains 14 residues. The CDR3 here is CSANIPGQEFGQYF. CDR3 bases: TGCAGTGCTAATATACCGGGACAGGAATTCGGGCAGTACTTC.

In its sample, this clonotype was seen a few times. The chain recombines TRBV18 with TRBJ2-7, with D uncertain. Trimming removed 6 bases at V and 3 bases at J, with 12 bases between. CDR3 size: 13 residues. Germline V gene sequence: CDR1 KGHSH, CDR2 LQKENI. The DNA for the CDR3 is TGTGCCAGCTCCAGATCTCACAGCTACGAGCAGTACTTC. It translates to CASSRSHSYEQYF. The whole variable domain, filled in from reference TRBV18 and TRBJ2-7, reads NAGVMQNPRHLVRRRGQEARLRCSPMKGHSHVYWYRQLPEEGLKFMVYLQKENIIDESGMPKERFSAEFPKEGPSILRIQQVVRGDSAAYFCASSRSHSYEQYFGPGTRLTVT.

This clonotype came up a few times. The chain recombines TRBV7-2 with TRBJ2-2; no definite D call. CDR3 size: 15 residues. The V gene's germline CDR1 is SGHTA and CDR2 FQGNSA. Trimming stripped 5 bases from V and 8 bases from J, with 18 bases between. CDR3 protein: CASSPSRQFGGELFF. DNA for the CDR3: TGTGCCAGCAGCCCCTCCCGTCAGTTCGGGGGGGAGCTGTTTTTT.

The genes are TRBV6-5 and TRBJ2-1, with 7 nucleotides matching TRBD1. The junction had 8 bases not matched to a gene; V was cut back by 5 bases and J by 1 base. Per the germline V gene, CDR1 is MNHEY and CDR2 is SVGAGI. This CDR3 comprises 16 residues. In DNA, the CDR3 is TGTGCCAGCAGTACTTACAGGGGCCGTTCCTACAATGAGCAGTTCTTC. Its protein is CASSTYRGRSYNEQFF.

The chain combines TRBV6-1 with TRBJ2-1; D remains ambiguous. CDR3 length equals 12 residues. Trimming left V 3 bases short and J 8 bases short, with 8 bases between. Germline V gene lookup returns CDR1 MNHNS and CDR2 SASEGT. CDR3 amino acids: CASSEWVDEQFF. The CDR3 nucleotides read TGTGCCAGCAGTGAGTGGGTCGATGAGCAGTTCTTC.

The chain uses TRBV7-2 and TRBJ2-7; TRBD2 matches at 7 bases. The CDR3 spans 16 residues. The V gene's germline CDR1 is SGHTA and CDR2 FQGNSA. The trim removed 5 bases at V and 4 bases at J, leaving 14 bases unmatched. In nucleotides, the CDR3 is TGTGCCAGCAGCCCCGCCCCCTCTAGCGGAAAGTACGAGCAGTACTTC. Translated: CASSPAPSSGKYEQYF.

The rearrangement uses TRBV12-3 or TRBV12-4 and TRBJ2-3; 10 nucleotides agree with TRBD2. The CDR3 extends over 16 amino acids. V was pared by 3 bases and J by 4 bases, with 7 bases of the junction left unmatched. This chain's CDR3 is CASSFPLAGVSDTQYF. In DNA form, the CDR3 reads TGTGCCAGCAGTTTCCCCCTAGCGGGGGTCTCAGATACGCAGTATTTT.